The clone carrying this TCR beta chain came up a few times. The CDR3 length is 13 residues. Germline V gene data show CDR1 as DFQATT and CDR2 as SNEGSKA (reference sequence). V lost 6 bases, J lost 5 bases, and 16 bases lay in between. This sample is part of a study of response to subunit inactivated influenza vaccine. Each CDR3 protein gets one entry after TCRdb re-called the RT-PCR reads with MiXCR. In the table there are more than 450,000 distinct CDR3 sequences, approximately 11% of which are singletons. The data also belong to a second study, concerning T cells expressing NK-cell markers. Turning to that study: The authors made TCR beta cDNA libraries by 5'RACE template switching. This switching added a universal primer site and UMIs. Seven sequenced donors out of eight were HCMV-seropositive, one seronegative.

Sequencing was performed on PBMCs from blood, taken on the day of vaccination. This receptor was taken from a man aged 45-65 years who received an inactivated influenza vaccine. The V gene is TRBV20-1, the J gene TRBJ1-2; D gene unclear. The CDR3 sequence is CSAPTGRQYGYTF. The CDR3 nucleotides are TGCAGTGCGCCGACGGGCAGGCAGTATGGCTACACCTTC.